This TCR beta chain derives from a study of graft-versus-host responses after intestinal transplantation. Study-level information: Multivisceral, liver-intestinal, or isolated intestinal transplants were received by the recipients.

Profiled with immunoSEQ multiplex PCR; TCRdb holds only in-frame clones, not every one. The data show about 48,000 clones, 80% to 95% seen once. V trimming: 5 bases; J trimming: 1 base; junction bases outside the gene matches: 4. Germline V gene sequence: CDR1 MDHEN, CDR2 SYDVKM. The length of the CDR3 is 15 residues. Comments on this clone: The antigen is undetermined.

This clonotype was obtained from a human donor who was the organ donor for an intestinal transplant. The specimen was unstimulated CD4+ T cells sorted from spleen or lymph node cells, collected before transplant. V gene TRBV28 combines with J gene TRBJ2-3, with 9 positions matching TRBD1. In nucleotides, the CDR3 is TGTGCCAGCAGTCGCGGGGACAGGGGCACAGATACGCAGTATTTT. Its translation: CASSRGDRGTDTQYF.